The clone carrying this TCR beta chain occurred once. Antigen specificity is unknown. Clones were read by immunoSEQ multiplex PCR, and TCRdb kept only the in-frame ones, dropping some. In the table there are tens of thousands of clones, 70% to 90% of which are singletons. Excluded were patients having autoimmune disease history or systemic immunosuppression. Baseline, cycle 4 day 1, and cycle 7 day 1 were the blood sampling points. This entry comes from a study of OX40 agonist ivuxolimab in advanced cancers. Background on the study: Enrolled patients in dose escalation had cancers that were hepatocellular carcinoma, melanoma, renal cell or head and neck cancer.

Trimming removed 4 bases from V and 8 bases from J; junction bases left unmatched: 5. The CDR3 spans 13 residues. The V gene's germline CDR1 is SNHLY and CDR2 FYNNEI. Notes on the study in general: The study observed clonal expansion of CD4+ and CD8+ blood T cells by week 6 at 0.1 to 3.0 mg/kg.

This material consisted of CD4+ or CD8+ T cells sorted from blood, taken in a trial of the OX40 agonist ivuxolimab. The sequence derives from an adult with an advanced solid tumor such as melanoma, head and neck, liver or kidney cancer. The V gene is TRBV2, the J gene TRBJ2-1, with 7 bases matching TRBD1. CDR3 residues: CASSAQGIDEQFF. The DNA of the CDR3 is TGTGCCAGCAGTGCACAGGGGATCGATGAGCAGTTCTTC. Full variable domain (remainder filled in from reference TRBV2 and TRBJ2-1): EPEVTQTPSHQVTQMGQEVILRCVPISNHLYFYWYRQILGQKVEFLVSFYNNEISEKSEIFDDQFSVERPDGSNFTLKIRSTKLEDSAMYFCASSAQGIDEQFFGPGTRLTVL.